The TCR beta chain described here comes from a study of vaccination and CD4 T cells after COVID-19. On the study more broadly: Controls used CEFX viral epitopes (positive), HIV-1 Nef peptides (negative), or no peptide.

The Oncomine TCR Beta short-read assay was applied to DNA of cultured CD4+ T cells. TCRdb re-called the PCR reads with MiXCR, one entry per CDR3 protein. The profile shows some 15,000 distinct CDR3 sequences, around 42% of them singletons. This clonotype was detected a few times. As yet, its antigen is unknown. Noted treatment: roughly 11-day PBMC culture with coronavirus spike peptide pools or control peptides (ViraFEST assay). The input for sequencing was CD4+ T cells from blood, cultured in vitro, taken before SARS-CoV-2 vaccination. This receptor was taken from a human donor who had recovered from COVID-19.

The CDR3 sequence is CSARTGTVWGYTF. The CDR3 DNA sequence: TGCAGTGCTCGCACCGGGACGGTGTGGGGCTACACCTTC. The gene calls are TRBV20-1 and TRBJ1-2; D might be TRBD1 (5 bases). CDR1 is DFQATT, CDR2 SNEGSKA, per germline (reference sequence). CDR3 length: 13 residues. Trimming pared 5 bases from V and 8 bases from J, leaving 18 bases between.